These 18 T cell receptor beta chains were all obtained from the same sample, sequenced in a study of T cell responses to AZD1222 COVID-19 vaccine. Assay used: immunoSEQ multiplex PCR; TCRdb lists only in-frame clones, some missing. The top ten clones hold 8% to 10% of a sample with 150,000 to 160,000 clones, about 90% of them seen once. The sequencing here drew on peripheral blood, taken 28 days after the second AZD1222 dose. The receptor set was obtained from an adult who received the AZD1222 COVID-19 vaccine.

V gene TRBV2 combines with J gene TRBJ2-5, with 7 nucleotides matching TRBD1. The CDR3 sequence is 14 residues long. V shed 4 bases and J 5 bases; nucleotides not matched to a gene: 7. Per germline, CDR1 SNHLY and CDR2 FYNNEI. Here the CDR3 reads CASSVQGRGETQYF. In DNA form, the CDR3 reads TGTGCCAGCAGTGTACAGGGGAGAGGGGAGACCCAGTACTTC. Supplemented by reference TRBV2 and TRBJ2-5, the full variable domain reads EPEVTQTPSHQVTQMGQEVILRCVPISNHLYFYWYRQILGQKVEFLVSFYNNEISEKSEIFDDQFSVERPDGSNFTLKIRSTKLEDSAMYFCASSVQGRGETQYFGPGTRLLVL.

The chain has TRBV6-5 and TRBJ2-7, with TRBD2 matching over 11 bases. There are 14 residues in the CDR3. V shed 5 bases, J shed 3 bases, and the junction held 3 bases outside the gene matches. From germline, CDR1 is MNHEY and CDR2 SVGAGI. The CDR3 here is CASSTGLAVYEQYF. The CDR3 nucleotides read TGTGCCAGCAGTACGGGACTAGCGGTCTACGAGCAGTACTTC.

The V call is TRBV3-1 (or the pseudogene TRBV3-2), the J call TRBJ1-2, with D possibly matching TRBD1 (5 bases). Per the germline V gene, CDR1 is LGHDT and CDR2 is YNNKEL (reference sequence). CDR3 length equals 15 residues. Deletions cut 0 bases from V and 3 bases from J, with 11 bases between. The CDR3 here is CASSQDLGGDYGYTF. DNA for the CDR3: TGTGCCAGCAGCCAAGATTTGGGGGGGGACTATGGCTACACCTTC.

This chain's CDR3 is CASIPPLRFRGLADTQYF. For the CDR3, the DNA is TGTGCCAGCATCCCTCCGCTACGTTTCAGGGGCTTGGCAGATACGCAGTATTTT. The V call is TRBV7-8, the J call TRBJ2-3; D perhaps matches TRBD1 (6 bases). CDR1 and CDR2 from the germline V gene are SGHVS and FQNEAQ. V was cut by 7 bases and J by 4 bases, with 27 bases left in between. The CDR3 runs 18 residues.

This clone has a handful of counts. The chain couples TRBV6-1 to TRBJ2-7, with TRBD2 matching over 7 bases. The CDR3 runs to 12 residues. CDR1 and CDR2 (germline): MNHNS, SASEGT. V gave up 3 bases and J gave up 11 bases; unmatched junction bases: 7. The CDR3 DNA sequence: TGTGCCAGCAGTGACGCGGGGGAGCGGGAGTACTTC. It specifies CASSDAGEREYF.

The rearrangement joins TRBV4-2 to TRBJ2-2, with D perhaps matching TRBD2 (5 bases). From germline, CDR1 is LGHNA and CDR2 YNFKEQ. Trimming took 4 bases from V and 11 from J, leaving 14 bases between them. The CDR3 is made up of 13 amino acids. The CDR3 sequence is CASSPSAGVELFF. As DNA, the CDR3 is TGTGCCAGCAGCCCCAGTGCGGGCGTTGAGCTGTTTTTT.

This chain joins TRBV3-1 (or the pseudogene TRBV3-2) and TRBJ2-1; either TRBD1 or TRBD2 may supply D (6 bases each). Trimming removed 4 bases from V and 12 bases from J, with 19 bases in between. There are 14 residues in the CDR3. Germline assignment: CDR1 LGHDT and CDR2 YNNKEL (reference sequence). CDR3 bases: TGTGCCAGCAGCCCCAGGGGTGCCTCTAGCGTGCAGTTCTTC. Residues: CASSPRGASSVQFF.

J is TRBJ2-2 and V is TRBV5-1; D might be TRBD2 (5 bases). V was cut by 0 bases and J by 0 bases, with 9 bases left in between. Germline values: CDR1 SGHRS, CDR2 YFSETQ. This CDR3 has 16 residues. The CDR3 region has the DNA TGCGCCAGCAGCTTGGAGAGGGCAGCGAACACCGGGGAGCTGTTTTTT. Protein sequence: CASSLERAANTGELFF.

This clone has just a few counts. This chain's CDR3 is CASSLSGDQPQHF. The CDR3 DNA is TGTGCCAGCAGCTTATCGGGGGACCAGCCCCAGCATTTT. This chain links TRBV7-2 with TRBJ1-5; D is possibly TRBD1 (5 bases). The ends were cut back, 2 bases at V and 7 bases at J, with 9 bases in the middle. Germline-derived CDR1 and CDR2 are SGHTA and FQGNSA. This CDR3 is built from 13 residues.

The chain has TRBV13 and TRBJ2-7; D gene uncertain. The CDR3 has 18 amino acids. Germline lookup yields CDR1 PRHDT and CDR2 FYEKMQ (reference sequence). Trimming cost V 0 bases and J 0 bases, with 18 bases left between them. CDR3 bases: TGTGCCAGCAGCTTAGGGGGGTTAGGCGATTCAGGCTCCTACGAGCAGTACTTC. Its protein product is CASSLGGLGDSGSYEQYF.

This clone came up once. The chain uses TRBV24-1 and TRBJ2-5; D uncertain. V was shortened by 5 bases and J by 2 bases, with 11 bases between the two germline ends. The germline gives CDR1 KGHDR, CDR2 SFDVKD. CDR3 size: 14 residues. Here the CDR3 reads CATSAPLQQETQYF. For the CDR3, the DNA is TGTGCCACCAGTGCACCCTTACAGCAAGAGACCCAGTACTTC.

J is TRBJ2-7 and V is TRBV28; D gene ambiguous. Trimming shortened V by 2 bases and J by 7 bases, and 9 bases separated the two germline ends. Germline V gives CDR1 MDHEN, CDR2 SYDVKM. The CDR3 is 12 amino acids. The CDR3 here is CASSLRVGEQYF. CDR3 nucleotide sequence: TGTGCCAGCAGTTTAAGGGTGGGGGAGCAGTACTTC. Supplemented by reference TRBV28 and TRBJ2-7, the full variable domain reads DVKVTQSSRYLVKRTGEKVFLECVQDMDHENMFWYRQDPGLGLRLIYFSYDVKMKEKGDIPEGYSVSREKKERFSLILESASTNQTSMYLCASSLRVGEQYFGPGTRLTVT.

This clone has a single count. The chain has TRBV10-3 and TRBJ2-5; D might be TRBD2 (5 bases). Trimming left V 5 bases short and J 2 bases short, with 15 bases between. This CDR3 is 15 amino acids long. Germline assignment: CDR1 ENHRY and CDR2 SYGVKD. For the CDR3, the DNA is TGTGCCATCAGTACAAGGCGGGCCACGCAAGAGACCCAGTACTTC. It yields the protein CAISTRRATQETQYF.

The rearrangement joins TRBV4-1 to TRBJ2-5; 9 nucleotides align to TRBD1. Unmatched junction bases numbered 12, after V lost 1 base and J lost 9 bases. Germline values: CDR1 MGHRA, CDR2 YSYEKL. CDR3 length: 16 residues. The CDR3 sequence: CASSQVTGGPPWAQYF. CDR3 DNA sequence: TGCGCCAGCAGCCAAGTGACAGGGGGACCCCCCTGGGCCCAGTACTTC.

The V call is TRBV28, the J call TRBJ2-7, with D maybe TRBD1 (6 bases). CDR3 length: 12 residues. With 6 bases removed from V and 6 bases from J, the gap between germline ends came to 12 bases. The germline CDR1 and CDR2 sequences are MDHEN and SYDVKM. The CDR3 DNA is TGTGCCAGCAGCGAACAGGGACCCGAGCAGTACTTC. Translation: CASSEQGPEQYF.

This clone was observed many times. The V call is TRBV20-1, the J call TRBJ1-1; no clear D gene. Germline values: CDR1 DFQATT, CDR2 SNEGSKA (reference sequence). The CDR3 covers 11 residues. Trimming pared 6 bases from V and 1 base from J, leaving 6 bases between. CDR3 region: CSAFKNTEAFF. The CDR3 region has the DNA TGCAGTGCGTTCAAGAACACTGAAGCTTTCTTT.

This chain's CDR3 is CASSALDRTGSSPLHF. The CDR3 region has the DNA TGTGCCAGCAGCGCCTTAGATAGGACAGGATCCTCACCCCTCCACTTT. This sequence joins TRBV9 and TRBJ1-6; 7 bases are a match to TRBD1. The CDR3 is 16 amino acids. Germline trimming cut 3 bases from V and 10 bases from J; bases unmatched to any gene: 13. From germline, CDR1 is SGDLS and CDR2 YYNGEE.

The CDR3 region is CASSYNYGYTF. In DNA, the CDR3 is TGTGCCAGCAGTTACAACTATGGCTACACCTTC. The chain combines TRBV6-2 or TRBV6-3 with TRBJ1-2, with unresolved D. Germline-derived CDR1 and CDR2 are MNHEY and SVGEGT. This CDR3 region has 11 residues. V was cut by 2 bases and J by 2 bases, with 0 bases left in between.